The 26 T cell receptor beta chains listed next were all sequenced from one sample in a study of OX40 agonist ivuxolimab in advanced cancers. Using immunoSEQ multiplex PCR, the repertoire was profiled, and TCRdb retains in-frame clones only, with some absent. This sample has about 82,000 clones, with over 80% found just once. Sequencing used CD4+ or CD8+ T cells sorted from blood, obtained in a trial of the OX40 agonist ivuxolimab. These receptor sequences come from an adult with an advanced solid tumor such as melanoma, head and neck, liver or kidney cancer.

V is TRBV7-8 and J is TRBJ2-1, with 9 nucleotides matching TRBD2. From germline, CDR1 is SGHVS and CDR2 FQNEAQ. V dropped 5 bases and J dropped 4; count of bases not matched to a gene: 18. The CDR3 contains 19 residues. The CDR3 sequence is CASSLPGVEREVSYNEQFF. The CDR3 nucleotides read TGTGCCAGCAGCCTACCCGGAGTGGAGCGGGAGGTTTCGTACAATGAGCAGTTCTTC.

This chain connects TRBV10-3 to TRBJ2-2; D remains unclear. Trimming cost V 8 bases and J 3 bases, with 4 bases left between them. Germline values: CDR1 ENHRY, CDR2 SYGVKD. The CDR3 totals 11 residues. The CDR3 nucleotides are TGTGCCATCGAGGACACCGGGGAGCTGTTTTTT. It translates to CAIEDTGELFF.

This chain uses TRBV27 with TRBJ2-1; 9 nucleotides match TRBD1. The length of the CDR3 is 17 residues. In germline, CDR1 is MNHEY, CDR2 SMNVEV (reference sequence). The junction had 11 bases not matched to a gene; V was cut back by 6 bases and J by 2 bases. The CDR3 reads CASRGTGGARAYNEQFF. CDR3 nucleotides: TGTGCCAGCAGGGGAACAGGGGGCGCGAGAGCCTACAATGAGCAGTTCTTC.

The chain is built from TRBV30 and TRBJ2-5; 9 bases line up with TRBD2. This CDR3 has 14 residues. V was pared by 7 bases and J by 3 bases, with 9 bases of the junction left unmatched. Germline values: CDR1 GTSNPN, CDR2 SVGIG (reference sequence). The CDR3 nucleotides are TGTGCCTTCAGGGTACTAGCGGGTGAAGAGACCCAGTACTTC. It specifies CAFRVLAGEETQYF. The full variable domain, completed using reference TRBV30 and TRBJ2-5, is SQTIHQWPATLVQPVGSPLSLECTVEGTSNPNLYWYRQAAGRGLQLLFYSVGIGQISSEVPQNLSASRPQDRQFILSSKKLLLSDSGFYLCAFRVLAGEETQYFGPGTRLLVL.

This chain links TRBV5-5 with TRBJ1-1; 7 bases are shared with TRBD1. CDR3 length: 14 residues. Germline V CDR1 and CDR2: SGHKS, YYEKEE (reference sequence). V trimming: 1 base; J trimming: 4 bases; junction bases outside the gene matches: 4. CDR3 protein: CASSLMRGLTEAFF. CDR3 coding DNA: TGTGCCAGCAGCTTGATGAGGGGGCTCACTGAAGCTTTCTTT.

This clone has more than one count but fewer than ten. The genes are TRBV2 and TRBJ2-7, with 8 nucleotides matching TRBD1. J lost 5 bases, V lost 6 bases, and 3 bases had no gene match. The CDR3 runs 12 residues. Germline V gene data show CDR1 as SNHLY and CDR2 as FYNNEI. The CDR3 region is CASSRGRDEQYF. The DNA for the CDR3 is TGTGCCAGCAGCAGGGGGCGAGACGAGCAGTACTTC.

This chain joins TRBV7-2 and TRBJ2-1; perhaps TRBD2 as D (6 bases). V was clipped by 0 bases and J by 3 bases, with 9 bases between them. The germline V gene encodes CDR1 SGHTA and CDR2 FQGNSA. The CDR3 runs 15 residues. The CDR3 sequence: CASSLAAGFYNEQFF. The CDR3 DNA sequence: TGTGCCAGCAGCTTAGCGGCGGGGTTCTACAATGAGCAGTTCTTC. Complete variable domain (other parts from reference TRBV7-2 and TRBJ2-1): GAGVSQSPSNKVTEKGKDVELRCDPISGHTALYWYRQSLGQGLEFLIYFQGNSAPDKSGLPSDRFSAERTGGSVSTLTIQRTQQEDSAVYLCASSLAAGFYNEQFFGPGTRLTVL.

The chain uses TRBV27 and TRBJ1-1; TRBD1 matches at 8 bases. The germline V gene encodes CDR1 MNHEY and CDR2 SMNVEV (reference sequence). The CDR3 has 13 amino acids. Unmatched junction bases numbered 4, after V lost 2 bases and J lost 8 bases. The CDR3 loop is CASSLPGTGEAFF. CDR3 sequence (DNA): TGTGCCAGCAGTTTACCCGGGACAGGAGAAGCTTTCTTT.

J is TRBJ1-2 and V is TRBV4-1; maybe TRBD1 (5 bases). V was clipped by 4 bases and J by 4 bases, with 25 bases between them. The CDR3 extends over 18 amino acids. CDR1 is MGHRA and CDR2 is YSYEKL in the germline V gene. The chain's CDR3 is CASSLNPGRKKSGYGYTF. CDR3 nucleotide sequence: TGCGCCAGCAGCCTAAACCCGGGACGGAAAAAATCGGGCTATGGCTACACCTTC.

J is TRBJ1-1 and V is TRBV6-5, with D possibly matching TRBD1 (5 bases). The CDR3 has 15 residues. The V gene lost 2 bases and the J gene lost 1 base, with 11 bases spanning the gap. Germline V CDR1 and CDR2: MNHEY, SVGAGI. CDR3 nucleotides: TGTGCCAGCAGTTACCTTGGGGGGGGGAACACTGAAGCTTTCTTT. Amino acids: CASSYLGGGNTEAFF.

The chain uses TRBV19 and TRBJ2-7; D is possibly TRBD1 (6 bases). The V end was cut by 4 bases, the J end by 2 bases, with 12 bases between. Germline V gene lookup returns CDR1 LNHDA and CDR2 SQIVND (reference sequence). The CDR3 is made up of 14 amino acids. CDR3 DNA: TGTGCCAGTAGTAACCGGGACATAGCCTACGAGCAGTACTTC. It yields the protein CASSNRDIAYEQYF.

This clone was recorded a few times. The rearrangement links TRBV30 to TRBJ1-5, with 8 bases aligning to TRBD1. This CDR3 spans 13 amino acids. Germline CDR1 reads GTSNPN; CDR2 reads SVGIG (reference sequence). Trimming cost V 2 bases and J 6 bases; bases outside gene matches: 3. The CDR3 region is CAWSFRGLQPQHF. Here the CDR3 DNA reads TGTGCCTGGAGTTTCAGGGGGCTTCAGCCCCAGCATTTT. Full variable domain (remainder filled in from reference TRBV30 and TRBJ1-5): SQTIHQWPATLVQPVGSPLSLECTVEGTSNPNLYWYRQAAGRGLQLLFYSVGIGQISSEVPQNLSASRPQDRQFILSSKKLLLSDSGFYLCAWSFRGLQPQHFGDGTRLSIL.

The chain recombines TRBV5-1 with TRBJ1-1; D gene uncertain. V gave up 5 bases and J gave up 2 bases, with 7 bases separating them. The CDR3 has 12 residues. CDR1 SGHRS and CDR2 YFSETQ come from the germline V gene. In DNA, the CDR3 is TGCGCCAGCAGTAGAACTAACACTGAAGCTTTCTTT. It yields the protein CASSRTNTEAFF.

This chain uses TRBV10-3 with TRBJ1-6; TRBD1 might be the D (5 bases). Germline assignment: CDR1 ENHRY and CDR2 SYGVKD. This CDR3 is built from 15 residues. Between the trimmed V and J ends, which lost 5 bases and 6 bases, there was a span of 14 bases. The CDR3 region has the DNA TGTGCCATCAGTAGTGAAGGGACCGCTAATTCACCCCTCCACTTT. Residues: CAISSEGTANSPLHF.

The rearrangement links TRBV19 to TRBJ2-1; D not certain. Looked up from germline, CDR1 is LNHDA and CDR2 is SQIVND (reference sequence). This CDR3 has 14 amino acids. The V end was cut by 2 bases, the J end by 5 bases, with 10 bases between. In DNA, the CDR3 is TGTGCCAGTAGTATAAGACCCACCAACAATGAGCAGTTCTTC. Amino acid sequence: CASSIRPTNNEQFF.

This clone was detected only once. CDR3 nucleotide sequence: TGTGCCAGCAGTTCGCTAAGGGGTCATGGGGCCAACGTCCTGACTTTC. Translated: CASSSLRGHGANVLTF. The V gene is TRBV28, the J gene TRBJ2-6; the D gene is possibly TRBD1 (5 bases). The germline V and J ends were trimmed by 4 bases and 3 bases, with 13 bases remaining between them. Per germline, CDR1 MDHEN and CDR2 SYDVKM. The CDR3 is 16 amino acids.

CDR3 sequence: CAWSAVGLYGYTF. CDR3 DNA sequence: TGTGCCTGGAGTGCAGTCGGCCTCTATGGCTACACCTTC. The chain joins TRBV30 to TRBJ1-2; no clear D gene. This CDR3 is built from 13 residues. Trimming took off 1 base at V and 4 bases at J, with 10 bases between the two ends. Germline V gene lookup returns CDR1 GTSNPN and CDR2 SVGIG (reference sequence).

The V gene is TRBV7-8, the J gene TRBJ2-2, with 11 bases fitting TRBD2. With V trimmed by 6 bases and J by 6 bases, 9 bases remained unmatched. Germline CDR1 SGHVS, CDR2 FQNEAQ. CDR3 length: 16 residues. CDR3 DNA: TGTGCCAGCAGTCCCAAAAGACTAGCGGGACCCGGGGAGCTGTTTTTT. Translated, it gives CASSPKRLAGPGELFF.

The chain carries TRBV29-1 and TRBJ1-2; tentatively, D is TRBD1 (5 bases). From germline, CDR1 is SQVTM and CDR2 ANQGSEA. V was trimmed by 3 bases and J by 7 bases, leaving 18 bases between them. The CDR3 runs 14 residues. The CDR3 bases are TGCAGCGTTGATGTCCCAGAAGGGGCGGGTGGCTACACCTTC. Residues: CSVDVPEGAGGYTF. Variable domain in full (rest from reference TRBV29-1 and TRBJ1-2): SAVISQKPSRDICQRGTSLTIQCQVDSQVTMMFWYRQQPGQSLTLIATANQGSEATYESGFVIDKFPISRPNLTFSTLTVSNMSPEDSSIYLCSVDVPEGAGGYTFGSGTRLTVV.

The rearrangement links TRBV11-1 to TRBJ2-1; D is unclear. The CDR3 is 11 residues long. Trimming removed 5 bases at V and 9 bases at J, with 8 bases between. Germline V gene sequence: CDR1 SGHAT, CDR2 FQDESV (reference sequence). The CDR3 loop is CASSASTEQFF. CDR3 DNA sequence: TGTGCCAGCAGCGCCTCCACTGAGCAGTTCTTC.

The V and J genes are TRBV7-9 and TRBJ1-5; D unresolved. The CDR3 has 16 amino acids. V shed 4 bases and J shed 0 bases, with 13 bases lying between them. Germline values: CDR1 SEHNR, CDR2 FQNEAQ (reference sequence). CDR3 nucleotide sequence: TGTGCCAGCAGCTCATCACGGAATTATAGCAATCAGCCCCAGCATTTT. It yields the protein CASSSSRNYSNQPQHF.

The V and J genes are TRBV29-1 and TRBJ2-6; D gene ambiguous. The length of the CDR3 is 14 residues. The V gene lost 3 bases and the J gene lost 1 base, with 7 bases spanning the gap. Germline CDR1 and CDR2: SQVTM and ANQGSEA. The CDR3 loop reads CSVDTGSGANVLTF. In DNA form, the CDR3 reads TGCAGCGTTGACACCGGTTCTGGGGCCAACGTCCTGACTTTC.

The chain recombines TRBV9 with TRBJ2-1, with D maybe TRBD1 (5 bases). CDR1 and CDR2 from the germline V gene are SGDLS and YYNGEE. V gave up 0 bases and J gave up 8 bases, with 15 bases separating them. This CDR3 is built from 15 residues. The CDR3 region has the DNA TGTGCCAGCAGCGTAGAGGGGTCTGTAAACGATGAGCAGTTCTTC. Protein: CASSVEGSVNDEQFF.

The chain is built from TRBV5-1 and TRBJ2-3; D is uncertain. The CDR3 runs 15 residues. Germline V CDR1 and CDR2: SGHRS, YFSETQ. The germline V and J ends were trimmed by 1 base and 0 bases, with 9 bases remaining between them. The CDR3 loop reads CASSLRQTSTDTQYF. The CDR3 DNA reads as TGCGCCAGCAGCTTGAGGCAGACTAGCACAGATACGCAGTATTTT.

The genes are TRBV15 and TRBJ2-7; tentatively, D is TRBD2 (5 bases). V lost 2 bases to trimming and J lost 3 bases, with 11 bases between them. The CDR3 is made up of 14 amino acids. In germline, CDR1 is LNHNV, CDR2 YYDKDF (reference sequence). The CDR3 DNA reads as TGTGCCACCAGCAGACGGAGGTCAGACTACGAGCAGTACTTC. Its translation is CATSRRRSDYEQYF.

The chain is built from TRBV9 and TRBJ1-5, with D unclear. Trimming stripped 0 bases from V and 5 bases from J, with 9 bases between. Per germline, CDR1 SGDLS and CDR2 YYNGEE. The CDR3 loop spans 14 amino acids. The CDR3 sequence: CASSVGWADQPQHF. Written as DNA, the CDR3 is TGTGCCAGCAGCGTAGGGTGGGCTGATCAGCCCCAGCATTTT.